This T cell receptor (beta chain) was captured by sequencing in a study of blood T cell repertoires in COVID-19. Patients from Seattle were sampled longitudinally, starting during active infection. Sequencing used immunoSEQ multiplex PCR; TCRdb keeps in-frame clones, though not all of them. The sample carries 300,000 to 400,000 clones, 80% to 90% recorded once. V lost 4 bases, J lost 5 bases, and 17 bases lay in between. The CDR3 loop spans 15 amino acids. Germline assignment: CDR1 SGHRS and CDR2 YFSETQ. The receptor was isolated from a young man with COVID-19, enrolled during active disease. This chain joins TRBV5-1 and TRBJ2-3, with D perhaps TRBD2 (6 bases). What was sequenced was peripheral blood. For the CDR3, the DNA is TGCGCCAGCAGCCTAGGAGGTCTGGGAGGAGATACGCAGTATTTT. Translating it yields CASSLGGLGGDTQYF.